Each of the 23 T cell receptor beta chains below was sequenced from the same sample in a study of T cell changes during pregnancy in multiple sclerosis (dated by TCRdb to the late 2010s). Libraries were prepared through the immunoSEQ multiplex PCR assay. Not all clones reach the TCRdb copy of this immuneACCESS table, which keeps in-frame sequences only. Checked studies attribute under half of the gap to unresolved V genes and leave the rest unexplained. Recorded for this sample are about 62,000 clones; 92% of them occurred a single time. About 2.7% of the sample is in the top ten clones. The sequencing used peripheral blood, collected in the second trimester of pregnancy. The receptors derive from a female donor in good health, enrolled as a control in a pregnancy study.

V usage is TRBV6-5 and J usage is TRBJ2-7; D might be TRBD1 (5 bases). Trimming cost V 0 bases and J 4 bases, with 13 bases left between them. Germline CDR1 is MNHEY and CDR2 is SVGAGI. CDR3 length: 15 residues. The CDR3 protein is CASSYSSGSAYEQYF. The CDR3 DNA reads as TGTGCCAGCAGTTACTCTTCAGGGTCGGCGTACGAGCAGTACTTC.

In DNA form, the CDR3 reads TGCGCCAGCAGCTTGGATCCAGCGGGAGGGAACACCGGGGAGCTGTTTTTT. This translates into CASSLDPAGGNTGELFF. V gene TRBV5-1 combines with J gene TRBJ2-2; 9 bases match TRBD2. Germline assignment: CDR1 SGHRS and CDR2 YFSETQ. The CDR3 has 17 amino acids. Trimming cost V 0 bases and J 1 base; bases outside gene matches: 4.

The chain has TRBV28 and TRBJ2-7; D may be TRBD1 (5 bases). CDR1 MDHEN and CDR2 SYDVKM come from the germline V gene. The CDR3 consists of 15 residues. V was cut by 5 bases and J by 3 bases, with 17 bases left in between. The CDR3 bases are TGTGCCAGCAGTCCGGCTTCCAGCAGGGTCTACGAGCAGTACTTC. Translation: CASSPASSRVYEQYF.

Only one count was recorded for this clone. V is TRBV6-5 and J is TRBJ2-3; 8 positions match TRBD2. The germline V gene has CDR1 MNHEY and CDR2 SVGAGI. After removal of 8 bases from V and 5 bases from J, the junction contained 12 bases not matched to a gene. CDR3 length: 15 residues. The CDR3 nucleotides are TGTGCCAGCGCCCCGGCGGGAGGCCCTGGAGATACGCAGTATTTT. Its protein is CASAPAGGPGDTQYF.

V usage is TRBV9 and J usage is TRBJ2-3; a weak D match, TRBD2 (5 bases). Germline loops: CDR1 SGDLS, CDR2 YYNGEE. The length of the CDR3 is 12 residues. Trimming removed 0 bases from V and 8 bases from J, with 7 bases in between. Written as DNA, the CDR3 is TGTGCCAGCAGCGTAGATCGGGGTACGCAGTATTTT. It codes for CASSVDRGTQYF.

The CDR3 loop reads CASSVDTSGRNEQYF. The CDR3 DNA follows: TGTGCCAGCAGCGTAGATACTAGCGGGAGAAATGAGCAGTACTTC. The rearrangement joins TRBV9 to TRBJ2-7; 11 nucleotides agree with TRBD2. V gave up 0 bases and J gave up 7 bases; unmatched junction bases: 6. This CDR3 contains 15 residues. CDR1 and CDR2 (germline): SGDLS, YYNGEE.

This chain uses TRBV15 with TRBJ2-5, with 13 positions matching TRBD2. Looked up from germline, CDR1 is LNHNV and CDR2 is YYDKDF (reference sequence). With V trimmed by 1 base and J by 4 bases, 18 bases remained unmatched. This CDR3 has 21 residues. The CDR3 loop is CATSRGPSPVTSGRWGETQYF. CDR3 DNA: TGTGCCACCAGCAGAGGCCCCTCACCGGTGACTAGCGGGAGGTGGGGAGAGACCCAGTACTTC.

The V gene is TRBV19, the J gene TRBJ1-4, with 8 bases that match TRBD1. Germline lookup yields CDR1 LNHDA and CDR2 SQIVND (reference sequence). V dropped 4 bases and J dropped 8; count of bases not matched to a gene: 6. This CDR3 has 14 residues. CDR3 nucleotides: TGTGCCAGTAGTACCGACAGGGGAGGGGAAAAACTGTTTTTT. Translation gives CASSTDRGGEKLFF.

This clone was seen once. The J gene is TRBJ2-3, the V gene TRBV5-1, with D tentatively TRBD2 (5 bases). This CDR3 is built from 14 residues. Per germline, CDR1 SGHRS and CDR2 YFSETQ. V lost 4 bases and J lost 4, with 13 bases in between. CDR3 region: CASSRDVGADTQYF. The CDR3 region has the DNA TGCGCCAGCAGCCGGGATGTTGGGGCAGATACGCAGTATTTT.

This clone came up a few times. The rearrangement links TRBV11-2 to TRBJ2-7; D uncertain. Trimming cost V 5 bases and J 4 bases, with 9 bases left between them. This CDR3 spans 12 amino acids. Germline V gives CDR1 SGHAT, CDR2 FQNNGV. As DNA, the CDR3 is TGTGCCAGCAGCGCGACACAGTACGAGCAGTACTTC. The encoded protein is CASSATQYEQYF.

The chain joins TRBV11-2 to TRBJ2-7; a possible D gene is TRBD1 (6 bases). The CDR3 covers 13 residues. Germline V gene lookup returns CDR1 SGHAT and CDR2 FQNNGV. The V end was cut by 5 bases, the J end by 3 bases, with 11 bases between. The DNA for the CDR3 is TGTGCCAGCAGCCCCGGACAGCGCTACGAGCAGTACTTC. The encoded protein is CASSPGQRYEQYF.

The J gene is TRBJ2-6, the V gene TRBV7-3; 7 positions match TRBD1. J was trimmed by 1 base and V by 2 bases; bases with no gene match: 5. The germline CDR1 and CDR2 sequences are SGHTA and FQGTGA. The CDR3 contains 17 residues. The CDR3 here is CASSLGPGGSGANVLTF. The DNA for the CDR3 is TGTGCCAGCAGCTTAGGGCCAGGGGGTTCTGGGGCCAACGTCCTGACTTTC.

CDR3 residues: CASSPMGRSSSYEQYF. The CDR3 nucleotides are TGTGCCAGCAGCCCTATGGGGCGCTCAAGCTCCTACGAGCAGTACTTC. The V gene is TRBV7-8, the J gene TRBJ2-7; the D gene is possibly TRBD1 (5 bases). Trimming stripped 5 bases from V and 0 bases from J, with 17 bases between. CDR1 is SGHVS and CDR2 is FQNEAQ in the germline V gene. The CDR3 covers 16 residues.

The genes are TRBV27 and TRBJ2-7; 10 bases map to TRBD1. This CDR3 has 15 amino acids. In germline, CDR1 is MNHEY, CDR2 SMNVEV (reference sequence). J lost 1 base, V lost 5 bases, and 5 bases had no gene match. The CDR3 nucleotides read TGTGCCAGCAGTGTTCCGGGACAGGGGTCCTACGAGCAGTACTTC. Translated, it gives CASSVPGQGSYEQYF.

This clone was detected only once. J is TRBJ1-4 and V is TRBV27, with TRBD1 matching over 7 bases. After removal of 6 bases from V and 8 bases from J, the junction contained 9 bases not matched to a gene. This CDR3 is built from 14 residues. From germline, CDR1 is MNHEY and CDR2 SMNVEV (reference sequence). For the CDR3, the DNA is TGTGCCAGCAGGCGACAGGGATTACAGGAAAAACTGTTTTTT. Translated: CASRRQGLQEKLFF.

This chain connects TRBV7-9 to TRBJ1-6; no clear D. V was cut by 4 bases and J by 7 bases, with 17 bases left in between. Germline V gene data show CDR1 as SEHNR and CDR2 as FQNEAQ (reference sequence). CDR3 size: 16 residues. The CDR3 here is CASSSWRAGGNSPLHF. DNA of the CDR3: TGTGCCAGCAGCTCCTGGCGGGCAGGAGGGAATTCACCCCTCCACTTT.

The rearrangement links TRBV6-5 to TRBJ1-2; D uncertain. V gave up 5 bases and J gave up 7 bases, with 14 bases separating them. Germline V gene data show CDR1 as MNHEY and CDR2 as SVGAGI. This CDR3 has 13 residues. CDR3 residues: CASSIQREGGYTF. In nucleotides, the CDR3 is TGTGCCAGCAGTATACAACGTGAGGGTGGCTACACCTTC.

This chain joins TRBV10-3 and TRBJ2-1; D perhaps matches TRBD1 (6 bases). CDR1 ENHRY and CDR2 SYGVKD come from the germline V gene. The CDR3 is made up of 16 amino acids. V lost 0 bases and J lost 0, with 9 bases in between. In DNA form, the CDR3 reads TGTGCCATCAGTGAGTCGACAGGAAGCTCCTACAATGAGCAGTTCTTC. Translated, it gives CAISESTGSSYNEQFF.

The chain is built from TRBV12-1 and TRBJ1-2; TRBD1 is the table's D call, not checked against the DNA. TRBV12-1 is reported as a pseudogene. The CDR3 loop spans 16 amino acids. DNA for the CDR3: TGTGCCAGCAGCTCACTGTTTCACAGGGCAATTGTCGGCTACACCTTC. Encoded protein: CASSSLFHRAIVGYTF.

The chain recombines TRBV2 with TRBJ2-2, with 9 bases that match TRBD1. The CDR3 contains 16 residues. Germline loops: CDR1 SNHLY, CDR2 FYNNEI. The V segment lost 6 bases and the J segment 7 bases; nucleotides outside the gene matches: 12. CDR3 sequence (DNA): TGTGCCAGCAGACCCACTCGGACAGGGGAAGGCGGGGAGCTGTTTTTT. This codes for CASRPTRTGEGGELFF.

J is TRBJ2-2 and V is TRBV5-4; TRBD2 agrees at 14 bases. Looked up from germline, CDR1 is SGHNT and CDR2 is YYREEE (reference sequence). V shed 4 bases, J shed 7 bases, and the junction held 9 bases outside the gene matches. The CDR3 runs to 17 residues. The CDR3 nucleotides read TGTGCCAGCAGCCCCAACTCGGGACTAGCGGGAGTCGGGGAGCTGTTTTTT. It encodes CASSPNSGLAGVGELFF.

CDR3 DNA: TGTGCCACCAGCAGGGGTCTCCGACAGGGGGCAATTCAGCGCACTGAAGCTTTCTTT. This gives the protein CATSRGLRQGAIQRTEAFF. This chain connects TRBV15 to TRBJ1-1; 10 bases align to TRBD1. Trimming at V came to 3 bases and at J to 4 bases, leaving 17 bases not matched to a gene. The CDR3 contains 19 residues. CDR1 and CDR2 (germline): LNHNV, YYDKDF (reference sequence).

J is TRBJ2-1 and V is TRBV19; the match to TRBD2 covers 10 bases. The V and J ends lost 4 bases and 5 bases, in that order; junction bases with no gene match: 11. Looked up from germline, CDR1 is LNHDA and CDR2 is SQIVND (reference sequence). The CDR3 is made up of 17 amino acids. The CDR3 loop reads CASSRTTGLASNNEQFF. CDR3 nucleotide sequence: TGTGCCAGTAGTAGGACAACGGGACTAGCGTCCAACAATGAGCAGTTCTTC.